This is a list of T cell receptor beta chains from one sample in a study of cytomegalovirus exposure and HLA in healthy donors. Produced via immunoSEQ multiplex PCR; TCRdb's table is partial and in-frame only. Among 100,000 to 150,000 clones, around 72% were seen once, and the ten largest hold 1.5%. The sequencing input was PBMCs. These receptors came from a woman younger than 30 in good health and CMV-seronegative. Both conserved end residues are part of each CDR3.

J | V | CDR3
TRBJ1-2 | TRBV7-2 | CASSLGPRDYGYTF
TRBJ2-7 | TRBV18 | CASSRREVSTNEQYF
TRBJ1-2 | TRBV5-8 | CASRYGRANYGYTF
TRBJ1-1 | TRBV19 | CASTRDGENTEAFF
TRBJ2-2 | TRBV6-1 | CASIPGVAAGELFF
TRBJ1-2 | TRBV6-5 | CASTPGSSYGYTF
TRBJ1-1 | TRBV5-6 | CASSLEVQGLNTEAFF
TRBJ2-5 | TRBV25-1 | CASSEVRGRETQYF
TRBJ1-4 | TRBV2 | CASSARDRGNEKLFF
TRBJ2-3 | TRBV9 | CASSVTLVQPDTQYF
TRBJ2-7 | TRBV30 | CAWRAVTSYEQYF
TRBJ2-2 | TRBV2 | CASEGDRGATGELFF
TRBJ2-1 | TRBV7-9 | CASSYDPRAGGSNEQFF
TRBJ1-2 | TRBV6-1 | CASSEALLVQLMRDGYTF
TRBJ1-1 | TRBV6-6 | CASSYTDSEAFF
TRBJ1-1 | TRBV4-1 | CASSHQQGARTEAFF
TRBJ1-1 | TRBV5-6 | CASSSRRIEIKAFF
TRBJ2-3 | TRBV4-1 | CASSPDRETDTQYF
TRBJ2-1 | TRBV5-1 | CASSLGLAGGHWEQFF
TRBJ2-1 | TRBV27 | CASRLTSSYNEQFF
TRBJ1-1 | TRBV7-9 | CASSRTGNTEAFF
TRBJ2-7 | TRBV2 | CASRTSGAYEQYF
TRBJ2-1 | TRBV18 | CASSPAVSSYNEQFF
TRBJ1-1 | TRBV10-3 | CAISESGGRERAGTEAFF
TRBJ1-5 | TRBV7-8 | CASSPLSGTGVQHF
TRBJ1-4 | TRBV6-1 | CASSGRQATNEKLFF
TRBJ2-7 | TRBV6-1 | CASSEVRSGRGYEQYF
TRBJ2-3 | TRBV11-2 | CASSQDLEDTQYF
TRBJ2-1 | TRBV5-1 | CASSFVFDTGLVLYNEQFF
TRBJ2-5 | TRBV19 | CASSPPTGGAETQYF
TRBJ2-3 | TRBV6-6 | CASSQGLAGDTQYF
TRBJ1-2 | TRBV5-1 | CASSLAGSSYGYTF
TRBJ2-3 | TRBV27 | CASSGLAGTDTQYF
TRBJ2-2 | TRBV5-1 | CASSPGQGGVSGELFF
TRBJ1-1 | TRBV15 | CATSSGGDTEAFF
TRBJ1-3 | TRBV28 | CASSLVTGASQAIYF
TRBJ1-4 | TRBV29-1 | CSVGRTGDTNEKLFF
TRBJ1-2 | TRBV5-1 | CASSLAPGDYGYTF
TRBJ1-1 | TRBV5-1 | CASSLLGGTEAFF
TRBJ2-7 | TRBV10-3 | CATAPHPHSYEQYF
TRBJ2-7 | TRBV7-9 | CSSSLVLRTLSYEQYF
TRBJ2-7 | TRBV7-9 | CASSGQVAYEQYF
TRBJ1-1 | TRBV9 | CASSMPQGELRNTEAFF
TRBJ2-1 | TRBV4-2 | CASSQVRPREEGTSDYSEQFF
TRBJ2-7 | TRBV20-1 | CSARVRDEQYF
TRBJ1-1 | TRBV27 | CASRPGQRNTEAFF
TRBJ2-7 | TRBV13 | CASSSLSSGRPSYEQYF
TRBJ1-5 | TRBV5-6 | CASSLGPGNQPQHF
TRBJ1-1 | TRBV19 | CASSILRQGGTEAFF
TRBJ1-4 | TRBV6-6 | CASSFAREIELFF
TRBJ1-2 | TRBV28 | CASSSSGRGRGYTF
TRBJ2-7 | TRBV7-2 | CASSLVGADLHEQYF
TRBJ1-5 | TRBV6-1 | CASSAKPTGHSNQPQHF
TRBJ2-3 | TRBV18 | CASSPDTSGDTQYF